Following are 17 T cell receptor beta chains from one sample sequenced in a study of early T cells in non-severe SARS-CoV-2 infection. TCRdb reprocessed the 5' RACE reads with MiXCR, giving one entry per CDR3 protein. This table holds tens of thousands of distinct CDR3 sequences, 11% found once. This specimen was whole blood, taken at baseline. The receptors originated from an adult who was a healthcare worker with PCR-confirmed SARS-CoV-2 infection or an uninfected control (not recorded which).

This clonotype appeared a few times. The chain joins TRBV12-3 or TRBV12-4 to TRBJ2-1; TRBD2 aligns across 7 bases. Unmatched junction bases numbered 0, after V lost 1 base and J lost 9 bases. This CDR3 is built from 12 residues. In DNA, the CDR3 is TGTGCCAGCAGTTTAGGCGGGGGTGAGCAGTTCTTC. Encoded protein: CASSLGGGEQFF.

On this clonotype itself: One end of the junction does not line up with germline, which may come from a read error. The V and J genes are TRBV5-5 and TRBJ1-5; 7 bases line up with TRBD1. The germline CDR1 and CDR2 sequences are SGHKS and YYEKEE (reference sequence). This CDR3 is built from 18 residues. Here the CDR3 reads CVSSLADRRLNSNQPQHF. CDR3 sequence (DNA): TGTGTCAGCAGCTTGGCGGACAGGCGACTAAATAGCAATCAGCCCCAGCATTTT. The variable domain in full, completed from reference TRBV5-5 and TRBJ1-5, reads DAGVTQSPTHLIKTRGQQVTLRCSPISGHKSVSWYQQVLGQGPQFIFQYYEKEERGRGNFPDRFSARQFPNYSSELNVNALLLGDSALYLCVSSLADRRLNSNQPQHFGDGTRLSIL.

This clonotype was seen ten or more times. The gene calls are TRBV20-1 and TRBJ1-4; 7 bases line up with TRBD1. Germline CDR1 is DFQATT and CDR2 is SNEGSKA (reference sequence). This CDR3 has 13 amino acids. The trim removed 5 bases at V and 8 bases at J, leaving 8 bases unmatched. The DNA for the CDR3 is TGCAGTGCTGAGACAGGGAGTCCCGAAAAACTGTTTTTT. It codes for CSAETGSPEKLFF.

Comments on this clonotype: One end of the junction varies from germline; a read error may be responsible. V and J are TRBV3-1 and TRBJ2-1; D call uncertain. This CDR3 has 16 amino acids. Germline lookup yields CDR1 LGHDT and CDR2 YNNKEL (reference sequence). CDR3 amino acids: CTSSKLKTRSYNEQFF. CDR3 DNA: TGTACCAGCAGCAAACTCAAGACCCGCTCCTACAATGAGCAGTTCTTC.

This clonotype was found many times. The gene calls are TRBV7-9 and TRBJ1-2; TRBD1 agrees at 9 bases. Germline CDR1 and CDR2: SEHNR and FQNEAQ (reference sequence). V lost 1 base to trimming and J lost 6 bases; unmatched junction nucleotides: 3. The CDR3 spans 14 residues. CDR3 coding DNA: TGTGCCAGCAGCTTAGGGACAGGGGTGGATGGCTACACCTTC. Translated, it gives CASSLGTGVDGYTF.

This clonotype appeared a few times. The V and J genes are TRBV4-3 and TRBJ2-7; D is ambiguous. The CDR3 has 13 amino acids. CDR1 is LGHNA, CDR2 YSLEER, per germline. Trimming shortened V by 2 bases and J by 2 bases, and 7 bases separated the two germline ends. The CDR3 region has the DNA TGCGCCAGCAGCCAAAGTCTCCCCTACGAGCAGTACTTC. This encodes CASSQSLPYEQYF.

This clonotype was detected many times. The chain uses TRBV6-2 or TRBV6-3 and TRBJ2-7; D is ambiguous. V lost 6 bases to trimming and J lost 0 bases, with 12 bases between them. The germline CDR1 and CDR2 sequences are MNHEY and SVGEGT. The CDR3 runs to 14 residues. The CDR3 is CASRTPPVSYEQYF. For the CDR3, the DNA is TGTGCCAGCAGAACTCCACCTGTCTCCTACGAGCAGTACTTC.

This clonotype has ten or more counts. This rearrangement joins TRBV5-6 to TRBJ2-1; 8 nucleotides match TRBD1. CDR3 size: 14 residues. With V trimmed by 3 bases and J by 7 bases, 6 bases remained unmatched. CDR1 SGHDT and CDR2 YYEEEE come from the germline V gene. CDR3 nucleotide sequence: TGTGCCAGCAGCTCGACAGGGGCCAGGAATGAGCAGTTCTTC. Amino acids: CASSSTGARNEQFF.

V is TRBV19 and J is TRBJ2-2; D is possibly TRBD2 (5 bases). CDR3 size: 14 residues. Per the germline V gene, CDR1 is LNHDA and CDR2 is SQIVND (reference sequence). Trimming left V 6 bases short and J 2 bases short, with 10 bases between. The CDR3, as DNA: TGTGCCAGTAGGGACGGGGTTAACACCGGGGAGCTGTTTTTT. It encodes CASRDGVNTGELFF.

This clonotype was seen many times. The V and J genes are TRBV29-1 and TRBJ2-1, with D perhaps TRBD1 (6 bases). Per the germline V gene, CDR1 is SQVTM and CDR2 is ANQGSEA. This CDR3 contains 14 residues. With 6 bases removed from V and 0 bases from J, the gap between germline ends came to 12 bases. This chain's CDR3 is CSVGTGLSYNEQFF. In nucleotides, the CDR3 is TGCAGCGTGGGAACAGGGCTCTCCTACAATGAGCAGTTCTTC.

This clonotype was counted many times. The V call is TRBV5-5, the J call TRBJ2-5; D ambiguous. CDR1 is SGHKS and CDR2 is YYEKEE in the germline V gene (reference sequence). This CDR3 is 13 amino acids long. V lost 0 bases to trimming and J lost 2 bases, with 5 bases between them. This CDR3 reads CASSLGPQETQYF. CDR3 in DNA: TGTGCCAGCAGCTTGGGGCCACAAGAGACCCAGTACTTC. Full variable domain (rest looked up from reference TRBV5-5 and TRBJ2-5): DAGVTQSPTHLIKTRGQQVTLRCSPISGHKSVSWYQQVLGQGPQFIFQYYEKEERGRGNFPDRFSARQFPNYSSELNVNALLLGDSALYLCASSLGPQETQYFGPGTRLLVL.

V usage is TRBV6-2 or TRBV6-3 and J usage is TRBJ1-5; D gene ambiguous. Germline lookup yields CDR1 MNHEY and CDR2 SVGEGT. The CDR3 length is 13 residues. The V gene lost 8 bases and the J gene lost 5 bases, with 13 bases spanning the gap. CDR3 in amino acids: CASSSGKDQPQHF. The CDR3 DNA sequence: TGTGCCAGCTCTTCGGGGAAAGATCAGCCCCAGCATTTT.

This chain uses TRBV6-1 with TRBJ2-7; 9 positions match TRBD1. Trimming took 2 bases from V and 3 from J; bases not matched to a gene: 5. Germline CDR1 reads MNHNS; CDR2 reads SASEGT. This CDR3 is built from 15 residues. The DNA for the CDR3 is TGTGCCAGCAGTGAACTGGAGACAGGGGGCTACGAGCAGTACTTC. Translated, it gives CASSELETGGYEQYF.

A few counts support this clonotype. The genes are TRBV7-9 and TRBJ1-2, with D unclear. CDR3 length equals 16 residues. Between the trimmed V and J ends, which lost 4 bases and 0 bases, there was a span of 15 bases. Germline V CDR1 and CDR2: SEHNR, FQNEAQ (reference sequence). CDR3 protein: CASSSPDGPSNYGYTF. The CDR3 DNA reads as TGTGCCAGCAGCTCACCCGACGGACCGTCTAACTATGGCTACACCTTC.

CDR3 sequence reads: CASSLPSAGTSGGPPYNEQFF. The CDR3 DNA reads TGTGCCAGCAGCTTACCTAGCGCCGGGACTAGCGGGGGGCCGCCCTACAATGAGCAGTTCTTC. The chain employs TRBV7-2 and TRBJ2-1; 15 positions match TRBD2. The trim removed 2 bases at V and 2 bases at J, leaving 13 bases unmatched. The germline gives CDR1 SGHTA, CDR2 FQGNSA. The CDR3 sequence is 21 residues long.

For the CDR3, the DNA is TGTGCCAGCAGCCAAGATTGGTCTGGGTATGATATTGGCTACACCTTC. Translated: CASSQDWSGYDIGYTF. V and J are TRBV4-2 and TRBJ1-2, with D unresolved. This CDR3 contains 16 residues. Germline V CDR1 and CDR2: LGHNA, YNFKEQ. Trimming cost V 0 bases and J 7 bases, with 18 bases left between them.

In its sample, this clonotype was seen a few times. This chain links TRBV7-9 with TRBJ1-4, with 11 nucleotides matching TRBD1. Germline V gene data show CDR1 as SEHNR and CDR2 as FQNEAQ (reference sequence). The CDR3 sequence is 14 residues long. J was trimmed by 6 bases and V by 4 bases; bases with no gene match: 1. The CDR3 reads CASSWDRGDEKLFF. CDR3 DNA: TGTGCCAGCAGCTGGGACAGGGGGGATGAAAAACTGTTTTTT.